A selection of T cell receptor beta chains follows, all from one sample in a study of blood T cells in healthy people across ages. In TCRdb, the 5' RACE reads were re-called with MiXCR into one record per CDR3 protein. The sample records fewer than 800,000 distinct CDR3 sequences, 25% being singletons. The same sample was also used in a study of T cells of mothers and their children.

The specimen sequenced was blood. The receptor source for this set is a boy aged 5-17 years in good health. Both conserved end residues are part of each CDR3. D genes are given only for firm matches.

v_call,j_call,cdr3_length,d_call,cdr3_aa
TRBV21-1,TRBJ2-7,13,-,CANKRPIPYEQYF
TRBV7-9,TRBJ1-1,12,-,CASSLGDIEAFF
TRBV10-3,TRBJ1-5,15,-,CATHPGRDDNQPQHF
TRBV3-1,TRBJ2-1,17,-,CASSRILPAPRYNEQFF
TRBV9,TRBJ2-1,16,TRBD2,CASSGRLAGPDNEQFF
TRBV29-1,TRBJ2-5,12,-,CSVDTSRETQYF
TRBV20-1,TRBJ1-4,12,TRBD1,CSASQGNEKLFF
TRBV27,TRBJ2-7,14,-,CASSSRGPLGEQYF
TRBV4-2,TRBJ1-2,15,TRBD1,CASSQRLQGDYGYTF
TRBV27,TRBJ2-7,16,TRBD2,CASSLNGLAGGYEQYF
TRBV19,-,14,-,CASTIGGRGREQFF
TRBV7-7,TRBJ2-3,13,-,CASSLYVTDTQYF
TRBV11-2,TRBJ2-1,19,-,CASSFRGAAAGAQMDEQFF
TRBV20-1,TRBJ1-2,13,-,CSARETGINGYTF
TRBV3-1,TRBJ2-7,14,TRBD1,CASSPGQSRFEQYF
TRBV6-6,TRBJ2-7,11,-,CASRREYEQYF
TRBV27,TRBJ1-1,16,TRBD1,CAGSLPGTGGGTEAFF
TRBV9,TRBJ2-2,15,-,CASSLRRVDTGELFF
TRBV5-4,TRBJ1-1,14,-,CASSGGDSHTEAFF
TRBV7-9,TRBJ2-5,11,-,CASSFQDRQYF
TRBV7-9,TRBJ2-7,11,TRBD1,CASSSGQGPYF
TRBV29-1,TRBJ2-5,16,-,CSAFTPAPGNKETQYF
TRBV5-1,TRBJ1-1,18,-,CASTPTGGSEGLNTEAFF
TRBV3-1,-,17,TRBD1,CASSHAPGTASSYEQYF
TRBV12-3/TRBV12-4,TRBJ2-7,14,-,CASSPPGLYYEQYF
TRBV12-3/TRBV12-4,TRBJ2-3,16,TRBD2,CASSLASGWGTDTQYF
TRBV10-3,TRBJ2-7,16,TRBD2,CAISDLPREGTYEQYF
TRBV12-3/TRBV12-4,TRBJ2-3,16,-,CASSPIRDTSTDTQYF
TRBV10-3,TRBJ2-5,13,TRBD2,CAIGSGRTETQYF
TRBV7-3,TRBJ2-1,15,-,CASSLGPISYNEQFF
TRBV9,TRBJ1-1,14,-,CASSVDPQNTEAFF
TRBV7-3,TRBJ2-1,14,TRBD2,CASRPTSDFNEQFF